These 5 T cell receptor beta chains share one sample of origin, sequenced in a study of blood T cell repertoires in COVID-19. TCRdb keeps only in-frame clones here, not all; method: immunoSEQ multiplex PCR. The sample gives approximately 200,000 clones, 79% of which show up once; around a sixth is in the top ten. What was sequenced was peripheral blood. Source of these receptors: a man aged 55 to 69 with active or convalescent COVID-19.

V is TRBV21-1 and J is TRBJ1-6. TRBV21-1 is listed as a pseudogene. The length of the CDR3 is 17 residues. Here the CDR3 reads CASSKEWSSSYNSPLHF. Written as DNA, the CDR3 is TGTGCCAGCAGCAAAGAGTGGTCGAGCTCCTATAATTCACCCCTCCACTTT.

This chain joins TRBV7-8 and TRBJ1-1; 7 bases are shared with TRBD1. V lost 4 bases to trimming and J lost 3 bases; unmatched junction nucleotides: 5. Germline V gene data show CDR1 as SGHVS and CDR2 as FQNEAQ. This CDR3 region has 14 residues. CDR3 DNA sequence: TGTGCCAGCAGCTCCTACAGGGGAGACACTGAAGCTTTCTTT. It translates to CASSSYRGDTEAFF.

This rearrangement joins TRBV4-2 to TRBJ2-2; tentatively, D is TRBD1 (6 bases). The CDR3 sequence is 14 residues long. Germline CDR1 is LGHNA and CDR2 is YNFKEQ. V was shortened by 4 bases and J by 4 bases, with 10 bases between the two germline ends. The CDR3 loop reads CASSRQGRTGELFF. Here the CDR3 DNA reads TGTGCCAGCAGCCGTCAGGGGCGCACCGGGGAGCTGTTTTTT.

The chain employs TRBV19 and TRBJ2-7; no clear D gene. CDR1 and CDR2 (germline): LNHDA, SQIVND (reference sequence). The CDR3 sequence is 13 residues long. The V and J ends lost 10 bases and 3 bases respectively, with 16 bases between them. Here the CDR3 DNA reads TGTGCCACTAAGTTCCAGGAAAACTACGAGCAGTACTTC. Protein: CATKFQENYEQYF.

CDR3 sequence (DNA): TGTGCCAGCAGCCCCAGGGACAGGGGCGATGAGCAGTTCTTC. This gives the protein CASSPRDRGDEQFF. The V call is TRBV5-4, the J call TRBJ2-1; 10 bases fit TRBD1. Germline V CDR1 and CDR2: SGHNT, YYREEE (reference sequence). This CDR3 region has 14 residues. V trimming: 4 bases; J trimming: 8 bases; junction bases outside the gene matches: 6.